This T cell receptor beta chain was identified in a study of blood T cell repertoires in COVID-19. V gave up 4 bases and J gave up 5 bases; unmatched junction bases: 8. CDR1 is KGHSH, CDR2 LQKENI, per germline. The CDR3 consists of 15 residues. Some clones are missing from TCRdb's copy, which holds only in-frame ones; the method was immunoSEQ multiplex PCR. The sample consists of around 400,000 clones, about 87% of them appearing once. Sequencing input: peripheral blood. This chain links TRBV18 with TRBJ1-1, with 9 bases identical to TRBD1. This clonotype was obtained from a woman between 55 and 75 years old with COVID-19, enrolled during active disease. The CDR3: CASSLNRGQGTEAFF. CDR3 nucleotides: TGTGCCAGCTCACTTAACAGGGGGCAGGGAACTGAAGCTTTCTTT.